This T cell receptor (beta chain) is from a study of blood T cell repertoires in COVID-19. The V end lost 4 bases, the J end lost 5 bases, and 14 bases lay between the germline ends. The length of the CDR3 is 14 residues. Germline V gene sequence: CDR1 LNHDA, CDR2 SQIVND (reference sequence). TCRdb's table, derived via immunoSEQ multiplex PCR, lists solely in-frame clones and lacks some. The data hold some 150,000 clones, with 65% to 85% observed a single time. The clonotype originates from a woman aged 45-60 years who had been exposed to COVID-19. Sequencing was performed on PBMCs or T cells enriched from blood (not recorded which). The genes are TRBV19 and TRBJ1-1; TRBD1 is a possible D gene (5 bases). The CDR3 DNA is TGTGCCAGTAGTACGATGGCGGGGGGAACTGAAGCTTTCTTT. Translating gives CASSTMAGGTEAFF. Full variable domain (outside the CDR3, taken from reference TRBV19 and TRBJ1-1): DGGITQSPKYLFRKEGQNVTLSCEQNLNHDAMYWYRQDPGQGLRLIYYSQIVNDFQKGDIAEGYSVSREKKESFPLTVTSAQKNPTAFYLCASSTMAGGTEAFFGQGTRLTVV.